The 30 T cell receptor beta chains below come from one sample, sequenced in a study of cytomegalovirus exposure and HLA in healthy donors. The PCR used 60 Vbeta and 13 Jbeta primers. Some clones are missing from TCRdb's copy, which holds only in-frame ones; the method was immunoSEQ multiplex PCR. The sample records about 200,000 clones, 80% to 85% being singletons. Sequencing was done on a sample of PBMCs. The receptors were sampled from a woman in her forties in good health and CMV-seronegative.

The chain uses TRBV30 and TRBJ2-5; perhaps TRBD1 as D (5 bases). Germline-derived CDR1 and CDR2 are GTSNPN and SVGIG (reference sequence). The CDR3 loop spans 12 amino acids. Trimming shortened V by 5 bases and J by 4 bases, and 11 bases separated the two germline ends. CDR3 amino acids: CAWAGLGETQYF. CDR3 coding DNA: TGTGCCTGGGCAGGGTTGGGAGAGACCCAGTACTTC.

The chain has TRBV2 and TRBJ2-7; 7 nucleotides agree with TRBD1. From germline, CDR1 is SNHLY and CDR2 FYNNEI. The CDR3 is 15 amino acids. V dropped 5 bases and J dropped 2; count of bases not matched to a gene: 9. The CDR3 protein is CASSTGAPYTYEQYF. In nucleotides, the CDR3 is TGTGCCAGCAGTACAGGGGCCCCCTATACCTACGAGCAGTACTTC.

J is TRBJ2-5 and V is TRBV5-1, with TRBD2 matching 8 bases. Germline V lookup: CDR1 SGHRS, CDR2 YFSETQ. J lost 5 bases, V lost 3 bases, and 9 bases had no gene match. The CDR3 has 15 amino acids. The CDR3 is CASSSARAGGETQYF. The CDR3 DNA reads TGCGCCAGCAGCTCCGCCCGGGCGGGAGGCGAGACCCAGTACTTC.

V usage is TRBV5-1 and J usage is TRBJ2-1; 10 nucleotides align to TRBD2. The CDR3 totals 18 residues. From germline, CDR1 is SGHRS and CDR2 YFSETQ. The J segment lost 8 bases and the V segment lost 4 bases, leaving 18 bases of the junction unmatched. This CDR3 is CASSPLGWASGRGDEQFF. CDR3 bases: TGCGCCAGCAGCCCATTGGGATGGGCTAGCGGGAGAGGGGATGAGCAGTTCTTC.

The chain carries TRBV19 and TRBJ2-1; D unresolved. V lost 6 bases and J lost 8, with 20 bases in between. CDR1 and CDR2 (germline): LNHDA, SQIVND (reference sequence). The CDR3 spans 15 residues. CDR3 residues: CASSPLRVRIDEQFF. The CDR3 region has the DNA TGTGCCAGTAGCCCCCTACGCGTGAGGATTGATGAGCAGTTCTTC.

V and J are TRBV5-4 and TRBJ1-1; D gene ambiguous. This CDR3 is 14 amino acids long. The V end was cut by 4 bases, the J end by 0 bases, with 10 bases between. Germline lookup yields CDR1 SGHNT and CDR2 YYREEE (reference sequence). For the CDR3, the DNA is TGTGCCAGCAGCGGCGGGGTTGTGAACACTGAAGCTTTCTTT. Amino acids: CASSGGVVNTEAFF.

This clone was seen only once. The genes are TRBV10-2 and TRBJ2-1, with 7 positions matching TRBD2. Germline lookup yields CDR1 WSHSY and CDR2 SAAADI. The ends lost 10 bases at V and 9 bases at J; junction bases unmatched: 9. This CDR3 comprises 12 residues. For the CDR3, the DNA is TGCGCCACGGGGGAGGGAATTGGTGAGCAGTTCTTC. Its protein is CATGEGIGEQFF.

The J gene is TRBJ2-7, the V gene TRBV19; 12 positions agree with TRBD2. V was clipped by 5 bases and J by 4 bases; unmatched bases: 3. Per germline, CDR1 LNHDA and CDR2 SQIVND (reference sequence). The CDR3 runs 14 residues. CDR3 nucleotides: TGTGCCAGTAGTCTGGGGACTAGCGGGTACGAGCAGTACTTC. It encodes CASSLGTSGYEQYF.

V and J are TRBV30 and TRBJ2-1, with TRBD1 matching 8 bases. Germline V CDR1 and CDR2: GTSNPN, SVGIG (reference sequence). CDR3 length: 15 amino acids. The CDR3 protein is CARSGHRGVYNEQFF. In DNA form, the CDR3 reads TGTGCTCGATCAGGGCACAGGGGGGTCTACAATGAGCAGTTCTTC.

The chain couples TRBV4-1 to TRBJ1-5; 9 bases align to TRBD1. The J segment lost 3 bases and the V segment lost 0 bases, leaving 12 bases of the junction unmatched. The CDR3 has 19 amino acids. The V gene's germline CDR1 is MGHRA and CDR2 YSYEKL. The CDR3 region has the DNA TGCGCCAGCAGCCAAGAGGCCACGCGGGGACAGGGACACAATCAGCCCCAGCATTTT. Protein sequence: CASSQEATRGQGHNQPQHF.

The V gene is TRBV5-1, the J gene TRBJ2-5; D is uncertain. The V gene lost 0 bases and the J gene lost 5 bases, with 20 bases spanning the gap. The CDR3 sequence is 17 residues long. The germline gives CDR1 SGHRS, CDR2 YFSETQ. The CDR3 reads CASSLAPGSRPSETQYF. CDR3 coding DNA: TGCGCCAGCAGCTTGGCTCCGGGTTCACGCCCTTCCGAGACCCAGTACTTC.

The chain uses TRBV19 and TRBJ1-1; tentative D call: TRBD1 (6 bases). Looked up from germline, CDR1 is LNHDA and CDR2 is SQIVND (reference sequence). Trimming removed 4 bases at V and 5 bases at J, with 14 bases between. This CDR3 contains 14 residues. CDR3 DNA sequence: TGTGCCAGTAGTACCCGGACAGTCGGGACTGAAGCTTTCTTT. Its translation is CASSTRTVGTEAFF.

As DNA, the CDR3 is TGTGCCAGCAGTTTACAGGGCGGTGCGCCCTACAATGAGCAGTTCTTC. Its translation is CASSLQGGAPYNEQFF. This rearrangement joins TRBV27 to TRBJ2-1; D possibly corresponds to TRBD1 (5 bases). Germline CDR1 and CDR2: MNHEY and SMNVEV (reference sequence). The length of the CDR3 is 16 residues. The ends were cut back, 2 bases at V and 2 bases at J, with 13 bases in the middle.

The V call is TRBV5-6, the J call TRBJ2-3; 8 bases align to TRBD2. Germline CDR1 and CDR2: SGHDT and YYEEEE. This CDR3 is 14 amino acids long. Losses at the gene ends were 4 bases for V and 4 bases for J; bases not matched to a gene: 5. The CDR3 DNA sequence: TGTGCCAGCAGCACATGGACTAGCCCAGATACGCAGTATTTT. This codes for CASSTWTSPDTQYF.

The V call is TRBV28, the J call TRBJ2-5; a weak D match, TRBD1 (6 bases). This CDR3 is built from 13 residues. V lost 8 bases and J 5 bases, leaving 15 bases between the germline ends. The germline gives CDR1 MDHEN, CDR2 SYDVKM. The chain's CDR3 is CASGQGFGETQYF. CDR3 coding DNA: TGTGCCAGCGGCCAGGGGTTCGGGGAGACCCAGTACTTC.

This chain links TRBV19 with TRBJ2-7; tentatively, D is TRBD1 (5 bases). CDR1 LNHDA and CDR2 SQIVND come from the germline V gene (reference sequence). Trimming cost V 4 bases and J 1 base, with 8 bases left between them. The CDR3 runs 13 residues. The CDR3 sequence is CASSTQGSYEQYF. CDR3 nucleotides: TGTGCCAGTAGTACGCAGGGATCCTACGAGCAGTACTTC.

The V gene is TRBV30, the J gene TRBJ1-1, with unresolved D. This CDR3 is 12 amino acids long. V shed 2 bases and J shed 6 bases, with 10 bases lying between them. Germline V CDR1 and CDR2: GTSNPN, SVGIG (reference sequence). CDR3 sequence reads: CAWSRASAEAFF. In DNA, the CDR3 is TGTGCCTGGAGTCGAGCAAGCGCTGAAGCTTTCTTT.

V is TRBV19 and J is TRBJ1-5; TRBD1 matches 8 bases. The trim removed 8 bases at V and 4 bases at J, leaving 7 bases unmatched. The CDR3 runs to 14 residues. Germline CDR1 reads LNHDA; CDR2 reads SQIVND (reference sequence). The CDR3 here is CASVLQGGNQPQHF. The DNA of the CDR3 is TGTGCCAGTGTCCTACAGGGGGGGAATCAGCCCCAGCATTTT.

This sequence joins TRBV5-4 and TRBJ2-3; D uncertain. The CDR3 is made up of 13 amino acids. V was pared by 0 bases and J by 7 bases, with 9 bases between. CDR1 is SGHNT, CDR2 YYREEE, per germline (reference sequence). The CDR3 reads CASSLATENTQYF. DNA for the CDR3: TGTGCCAGCAGCTTGGCGACTGAAAATACGCAGTATTTT.

CDR3 DNA sequence: TGTGCCAGCAGCCAATCTAGGTTTGGCTACACCTTC. This codes for CASSQSRFGYTF. This chain links TRBV14 with TRBJ1-2; D ambiguous. Germline V gene data show CDR1 as SGHDN and CDR2 as FVKESK. This CDR3 spans 12 amino acids. V was trimmed by 2 bases and J by 7 bases, leaving 8 bases between them.

The chain combines TRBV10-3 with TRBJ2-1; 8 nucleotides align to TRBD2. CDR3 length equals 14 residues. Germline V gene sequence: CDR1 ENHRY, CDR2 SYGVKD. V lost 2 bases and J lost 6; bases outside the gene matches: 3. The CDR3 DNA reads TGTGCCATCAGTGAGCGGGAGGGAGGCAATGAGCAGTTCTTC. Protein product: CAISEREGGNEQFF.

The chain joins TRBV6-6 to TRBJ2-3; D is unresolved. The CDR3 runs to 13 residues. Trimming cost V 11 bases and J 4 bases, with 16 bases left between them. Germline assignment: CDR1 MNHNY and CDR2 SVGAGI (reference sequence). In DNA, the CDR3 is TGTGCCGGCTCCCGAGGATCTGCAGATACGCAGTATTTT. It encodes CAGSRGSADTQYF.

The rearrangement uses TRBV19 and TRBJ2-3; perhaps TRBD2 as D (6 bases). This CDR3 contains 19 residues. CDR1 and CDR2 from the germline V gene are LNHDA and SQIVND (reference sequence). Trimming shortened V by 2 bases and J by 0 bases, and 21 bases separated the two germline ends. This chain's CDR3 is CASSILQGLVTSSTDTQYF. CDR3 bases: TGTGCCAGTAGTATACTCCAGGGACTGGTAACTTCTAGCACAGATACGCAGTATTTT.

This chain connects TRBV27 to TRBJ1-1; D unclear. V was trimmed by 6 bases and J by 1 base, leaving 12 bases between them. The germline V gene has CDR1 MNHEY and CDR2 SMNVEV (reference sequence). This CDR3 region has 14 residues. This CDR3 reads CASSPRQKNTEAFF. CDR3 coding DNA: TGTGCCAGCAGCCCCCGCCAGAAGAACACTGAAGCTTTCTTT.

The chain joins TRBV7-9 to TRBJ2-2; 8 positions match TRBD1. The CDR3 has 16 residues. Germline assignment: CDR1 SEHNR and CDR2 FQNEAQ (reference sequence). Trimming cost V 5 bases and J 4 bases; bases outside gene matches: 9. CDR3 nucleotides: TGTGCCAGCAGCCCAGGGGACAGGTCGTTCACCGGGGAGCTGTTTTTT. Amino acids: CASSPGDRSFTGELFF.

The CDR3 nucleotides are TGCACCAGCAGCCGAGCCCCTAGCCGGGAGGTCACAGATACGCAGTATTTT. Amino acid sequence: CTSSRAPSREVTDTQYF. V gene TRBV1 combines with J gene TRBJ2-3; the table's D call, TRBD2, was not checked against the DNA. TRBV1 is a listed pseudogene. The CDR3 has 17 amino acids.

The gene calls are TRBV6-5 and TRBJ2-7; maybe TRBD2 (5 bases). The CDR3 sequence is 16 residues long. Germline V gene data show CDR1 as MNHEY and CDR2 as SVGAGI. The V end lost 0 bases, the J end lost 3 bases, and 15 bases lay between the germline ends. The CDR3 loop is CASSYSMYGELYEQYF. CDR3 DNA sequence: TGTGCCAGCAGTTACTCGATGTACGGGGAACTCTACGAGCAGTACTTC.

Comments on this clone: The DNA is left out, because the CDR3 cannot be placed on it with certainty; the CDR3 is given as TCRdb lists it. V and J are TRBV5-1 and TRBJ2-2; TRBD2 is taken as the D call from the table, unchecked against the DNA. Germline-derived CDR1 and CDR2 are SGHRS and YFSETQ. The CDR3 is 15 residues long, counting both termini. The CDR3 here is CASSGGLLRAGELFF.

V is TRBV7-5 and J is TRBJ2-3; the D call TRBD1 from the table was never checked on the DNA. TRBV7-5 is termed a pseudogene. The CDR3 is 17 residues long. The CDR3 DNA sequence: TGTGTCAGAAGCTTTAGCAGGACAGACGCTAGCACAGATACGCAGTATTTT. Residues: CVRSFSRTDASTDTQYF.

The table lists this clone with a count of one. The J gene is TRBJ1-5, the V gene TRBV7-9; 8 bases match TRBD1. Germline assignment: CDR1 SEHNR and CDR2 FQNEAQ (reference sequence). V was clipped by 0 bases and J by 3 bases; unmatched bases: 4. The CDR3 has 16 residues. In DNA form, the CDR3 reads TGTGCCAGCAGCTTAGCCGGACAGGGCGTCAATCAGCCCCAGCATTTT. Its translation: CASSLAGQGVNQPQHF.